Included here is one TCR beta chain sequence, with context. Its antigen is currently unknown. The method was immunoSEQ multiplex PCR; TCRdb's version includes in-frame clones alone and lacks a portion of them. In the table there are about 19,000 clones, over 75% of which are singletons. This CDR3 contains 13 residues. V was shortened by 6 bases and J by 0 bases, with 9 bases between the two germline ends. CDR1 is MNHNS and CDR2 is SASEGT in the germline V gene. The sample comes from a study of PD-1 blockade in mismatch repair-deficient tumors. Across the study: All were previously treated, progressing patients with 12 mismatch repair-deficient cancer types. Study findings and constraints: After pembrolizumab, tumor-resident clones rose rapidly, then generally contracted before radiologic responses.

PCR or immunohistochemistry showed mismatch repair deficiency in every enrolled patient. TCR sequencing covered a few patients who responded to pembrolizumab. V usage is TRBV6-1 and J usage is TRBJ2-7, with D perhaps TRBD2 (5 bases). The TCR originated in an adult with mismatch repair-deficient cancer. Sequencing was performed on PBMCs, taken 52 weeks after starting pembrolizumab. CDR3 sequence: CASRHRDSYEQYF. CDR3 nucleotides: TGTGCCAGCAGACACCGGGACTCCTACGAGCAGTACTTC.